This TCR beta chain was identified in a study of T cell changes during pregnancy in multiple sclerosis. In germline, CDR1 is MNHEY, CDR2 SVGAGI. V lost 6 bases to trimming and J lost 6 bases, with 14 bases between them. The CDR3 loop spans 13 amino acids. The data were produced by immunoSEQ multiplex PCR, yet TCRdb's version contains in-frame clones alone and is incomplete. The data hold about 46,000 clones, with 80% to 95% observed a single time. The chain is built from TRBV6-5 and TRBJ1-2; possible D gene TRBD1, 5 bases. The source is a female donor with multiple sclerosis, enrolled in a pregnancy study. The source material was CD8+ T cells from peripheral blood mononuclear cells, sampled after pregnancy. CDR3: CASRYGGGHGYTF. The CDR3 nucleotides read TGTGCCAGCAGATACGGGGGGGGACATGGCTACACCTTC.